This T cell receptor beta chain stems from a study of blood T cells in healthy people across ages. It was with a sample-barcoded 5' primer and a J-beta primer mix that a second PCR of about 6 to 11 cycles was run. Each CDR3 protein gets one entry after TCRdb re-called the 5' RACE reads with MiXCR. The sample has 1.5 million to 2 million distinct CDR3 sequences; 40% to 55% are singletons. About this clonotype itself: No antigen is known for it.

The CDR3 loop spans 15 amino acids. Findings and caveats of the study: Estimated diversity across one million T cells was deemed an underestimate. Across samples, TCR beta diversity tracked strongly with naive T cell percentage. Whereas aged donors had fewer naive CD4+ cells, long-lived donors had more of them and higher diversity.

The source material was blood. The TCR comes from a woman aged 40 to 49 in good health. The chain couples TRBV21-1 to TRBJ2-1. TRBV21-1 is a documented pseudogene. The CDR3 loop reads CASTVQVDSYNEQFF. The CDR3 DNA reads as TGTGCCAGCACCGTACAGGTAGACTCCTACAATGAGCAGTTCTTC.